This T cell receptor beta chain was identified during a study of blood T cell repertoires in COVID-19. Study background: There were acute and convalescent COVID-19 samples, and they came from the United States, Italy and Spain. Sources were T cells, B-cell-depleted T cells, or PBMCs; the material itself was cDNA or gDNA.

This CDR3 comprises 17 residues. Germline lookup yields CDR1 SGHAT and CDR2 FQNNGV. V lost 3 bases, J lost 6 bases, and 11 bases stayed unmatched. Per the original methods: Estimates of nucleated cell counts were drawn from the amplification of reference gene primers. TCRdb's copy holds only in-frame clones and misses some; the assay was immunoSEQ multiplex PCR. V and J calls and clone size are copied from that table; D and trimming were computed from the DNA. The sample yields some 180,000 clones, 86% seen once. This sequence was found in a man aged 65 to 85 with active or convalescent COVID-19. The sample taken for sequencing was peripheral blood. The V call is TRBV11-2, the J call TRBJ1-4; 9 nucleotides match TRBD1. This CDR3 reads CASSFGTGRGGYEKLFF. The CDR3 DNA sequence: TGTGCCAGCAGCTTTGGGACAGGGCGTGGAGGGTATGAAAAACTGTTTTTT.